These 9 T cell receptor beta chains were all obtained from the same sample, sequenced in a study of blood T cell repertoires in COVID-19. Produced via immunoSEQ multiplex PCR; TCRdb's table is partial and in-frame only. Of around 250,000 clones listed, roughly 80% are singletons. Sequencing was carried out using peripheral blood. All receptors derive from a woman under 30 with acute or convalescent COVID-19.

Here the CDR3 reads CASSIDPTGLGSPLHF. CDR3 coding DNA: TGTGCCAGTAGTATAGATCCGACAGGGTTGGGATCACCCCTCCACTTT. This chain uses TRBV19 with TRBJ1-6, with TRBD1 matching 7 bases. This CDR3 contains 16 residues. Germline CDR1 reads LNHDA; CDR2 reads SQIVND (reference sequence). Trimming removed 0 bases from V and 10 bases from J; junction bases left unmatched: 9. Variable domain in full (rest from reference TRBV19 and TRBJ1-6): DGGITQSPKYLFRKEGQNVTLSCEQNLNHDAMYWYRQDPGQGLRLIYYSQIVNDFQKGDIAEGYSVSREKKESFPLTVTSAQKNPTAFYLCASSIDPTGLGSPLHFGNGTRLTVT.

The chain uses TRBV25-1 and TRBJ2-7; 7 nucleotides line up with TRBD2. CDR1 and CDR2 (germline): MGHDK, SYGVNS. The V segment lost 4 bases and the J segment 0 bases; nucleotides outside the gene matches: 6. CDR3 size: 15 residues. The CDR3 bases are TGTGCCAGCAGTGCGGGGGGTGTAAGCTCCTACGAGCAGTACTTC. It specifies CASSAGGVSSYEQYF.

The table lists this clone with a count of one. The chain recombines TRBV21-1 with TRBJ2-7; the table's TRBD1 call for D was not verified on the DNA. TRBV21-1 is deemed a pseudogene. The CDR3 is made up of 14 amino acids. In DNA, the CDR3 is TGTGCCAGCAGCAAATGGGACAGTCCCTACGAGCAGTACTTC. Protein product: CASSKWDSPYEQYF.

This chain uses TRBV6-1 with TRBJ1-4; perhaps TRBD1 as D (5 bases). Germline lookup yields CDR1 MNHNS and CDR2 SASEGT. V gave up 0 bases and J gave up 6 bases, with 8 bases separating them. The CDR3 covers 14 residues. This chain's CDR3 is CASSEAQGDEKLFF. The CDR3 DNA reads as TGTGCCAGCAGTGAAGCACAAGGGGATGAAAAACTGTTTTTT.

The sample holds one count of this clone. V gene TRBV15 combines with J gene TRBJ2-1; D is possibly TRBD2 (6 bases). V lost 8 bases and J lost 0, with 17 bases in between. CDR3 length equals 16 residues. The germline gives CDR1 LNHNV, CDR2 YYDKDF (reference sequence). The chain's CDR3 is CATSWSRESSYNEQFF. In nucleotides, the CDR3 is TGTGCCACCTCCTGGTCGCGGGAAAGCTCCTACAATGAGCAGTTCTTC. The full variable domain, rest sourced from reference TRBV15 and TRBJ2-1, is DAMVIQNPRYQVTQFGKPVTLSCSQTLNHNVMYWYQQKSSQAPKLLFHYYDKDFNNEADTPDNFQSRRPNTSFCFLDIRSPGLGDTAMYLCATSWSRESSYNEQFFGPGTRLTVL.

This chain links TRBV13 with TRBJ1-4; 12 bases agree with TRBD1. Looked up from germline, CDR1 is PRHDT and CDR2 is FYEKMQ (reference sequence). The CDR3 totals 18 residues. Trimming took 3 bases from V and 3 from J; bases not matched to a gene: 8. For the CDR3, the DNA is TGTGCCAGCAGCTTTGCCGGGACAGGGGGCGGCCCTAATGAAAAACTGTTTTTT. It specifies CASSFAGTGGGPNEKLFF. The full variable domain, rest sourced from reference TRBV13 and TRBJ1-4, is AAGVIQSPRHLIKEKRETATLKCYPIPRHDTVYWYQQGPGQDPQFLISFYEKMQSDKGSIPDRFSAQQFSDYHSELNMSSLELGDSALYFCASSFAGTGGGPNEKLFFGSGTQLSVL.

The chain combines TRBV5-1 with TRBJ2-7; weak D call: TRBD2 (6 bases). V was trimmed by 3 bases and J by 2 bases, leaving 18 bases between them. The CDR3 sequence is 16 residues long. CDR1 is SGHRS and CDR2 is YFSETQ in the germline V gene. The CDR3 protein is CASSWGERAGTYEQYF. In DNA form, the CDR3 reads TGCGCCAGCAGCTGGGGGGAGAGGGCCGGAACCTACGAGCAGTACTTC.

The chain joins TRBV13 to TRBJ1-6, with D uncertain. This CDR3 region has 13 residues. Germline CDR1 PRHDT, CDR2 FYEKMQ (reference sequence). V dropped 5 bases and J dropped 4 bases, with 6 bases sitting between them. The CDR3: CASSEQYNSPLHF. In nucleotides, the CDR3 is TGTGCCAGCAGCGAACAGTATAATTCACCCCTCCACTTT. The full variable domain, with the rest looked up from reference TRBV13 and TRBJ1-6, is AAGVIQSPRHLIKEKRETATLKCYPIPRHDTVYWYQQGPGQDPQFLISFYEKMQSDKGSIPDRFSAQQFSDYHSELNMSSLELGDSALYFCASSEQYNSPLHFGNGTRLTVT.

This rearrangement joins TRBV13 to TRBJ2-1; 7 nucleotides align to TRBD2. The V gene's germline CDR1 is PRHDT and CDR2 FYEKMQ (reference sequence). V lost 4 bases to trimming and J lost 7 bases; unmatched junction nucleotides: 16. CDR3 length: 17 amino acids. CDR3 residues: CASSSLSRDYPNNEQFF. CDR3 nucleotides: TGTGCCAGCAGCTCTCTCTCCCGGGACTATCCCAATAATGAGCAGTTCTTC.